Shown below are 4 T cell receptor beta chains from a single sample sequenced in a study of shared clonotypes between healthy human individuals. TCRdb's copy holds only in-frame clones and misses some; the assay was immunoSEQ multiplex PCR. The sample holds approximately 440,000 clones, approximately 71% seen once. The sequencing sample was made of PBMCs. The origin of the receptors is a woman in her 40s in good health. Some clones in this sample may be carry-over from other donors' samples.

J is TRBJ2-7 and V is TRBV9; no reliable D call. The CDR3 runs to 13 residues. Germline-derived CDR1 and CDR2 are SGDLS and YYNGEE. With 0 bases removed from V and 3 bases from J, the gap between germline ends came to 7 bases. The CDR3 nucleotides read TGTGCCAGCAGCGTAGTCGGCTACTACGAGCAGTACTTC. This sequence encodes CASSVVGYYEQYF.

This chain connects TRBV7-8 to TRBJ2-1; the D is unclear. CDR1 SGHVS and CDR2 FQNEAQ come from the germline V gene. V was cut by 7 bases and J by 8 bases, with 15 bases left in between. The CDR3 has 13 amino acids. In DNA, the CDR3 is TGTGCCAGCAACCCGGCTCTCTGGGATGAGCAGTTCTTC. Encoded protein: CASNPALWDEQFF. The full variable domain, in which reference TRBV7-8 and TRBJ2-1 provide the parts outside the CDR3, is GAGVSQSPRYKVAKRGQDVALRCDPISGHVSLFWYQQALGQGPEFLTYFQNEAQLDKSGLPSDRFFAERPEGSVSTLKIQRTQQEDSAVYLCASNPALWDEQFFGPGTRLTVL.

The chain is built from TRBV19 and TRBJ2-3; 10 bases fit TRBD2. This CDR3 region has 15 residues. Germline trimming cut 5 bases from V and 6 bases from J; bases unmatched to any gene: 8. Germline V gene lookup returns CDR1 LNHDA and CDR2 SQIVND (reference sequence). The DNA of the CDR3 is TGTGCCAGTAGTGCGAGCGGGAGGGTTGCCGATACGCAGTATTTT. It codes for CASSASGRVADTQYF.

A remark on this clone: A much more abundant neighbour one base away suggests this may be a read error. The V and J genes are TRBV27 and TRBJ2-3; 9 bases match TRBD2. The CDR3 extends over 17 amino acids. Germline V gives CDR1 MNHEY, CDR2 SMNVEV (reference sequence). The J segment lost 4 bases and the V segment lost 0 bases, leaving 8 bases of the junction unmatched. The CDR3 DNA follows: TGTGCCAGCAGTTTATCGAGCCTAGCGGGAAGCGCAGATACGCAGTATTTT. Amino acids: CASSLSSLAGSADTQYF.